This TCR beta chain was obtained from a study of blood T cell repertoires in COVID-19. Original data processing: Scientists estimated how many nucleated cells there were by amplifying reference gene primers. Assay used: immunoSEQ multiplex PCR; TCRdb lists only in-frame clones, some missing. The DNA gave D and trimming, while V, J and clone size come from that table. The sample comprises about 120,000 clones, approximately 81% of which are singletons, and 5.5% rests with the top ten. The CDR3 runs to 13 residues. The germline CDR1 and CDR2 sequences are SGHAT and FQNNGV. V trimming: 4 bases; J trimming: 6 bases; junction bases outside the gene matches: 5.

V and J are TRBV11-2 and TRBJ1-1, with TRBD1 matching 7 bases. The sample consisted of peripheral blood. The TCR comes from a man between 60 and 70 years old with acute or convalescent COVID-19. The CDR3 DNA is TGTGCCAGCAGCTCGACAGGGAAAGCTGAAGCTTTCTTT. Translated: CASSSTGKAEAFF.